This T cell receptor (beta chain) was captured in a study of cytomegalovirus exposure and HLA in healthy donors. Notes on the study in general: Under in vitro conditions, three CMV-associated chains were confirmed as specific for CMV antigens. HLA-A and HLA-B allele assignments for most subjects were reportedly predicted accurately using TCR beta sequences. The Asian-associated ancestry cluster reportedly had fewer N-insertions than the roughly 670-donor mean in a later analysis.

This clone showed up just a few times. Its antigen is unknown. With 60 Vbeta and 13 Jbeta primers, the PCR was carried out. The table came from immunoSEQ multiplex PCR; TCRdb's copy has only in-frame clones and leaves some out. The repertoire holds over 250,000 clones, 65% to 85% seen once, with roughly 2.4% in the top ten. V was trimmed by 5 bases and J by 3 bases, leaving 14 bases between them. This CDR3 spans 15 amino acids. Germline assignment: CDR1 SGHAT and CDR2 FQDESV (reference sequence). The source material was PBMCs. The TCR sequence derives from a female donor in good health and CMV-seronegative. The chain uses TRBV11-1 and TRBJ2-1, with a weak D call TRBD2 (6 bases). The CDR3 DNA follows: TGTGCCAGCAGCCCCCTTGCGGGGAACTACAATGAGCAGTTCTTC. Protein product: CASSPLAGNYNEQFF.